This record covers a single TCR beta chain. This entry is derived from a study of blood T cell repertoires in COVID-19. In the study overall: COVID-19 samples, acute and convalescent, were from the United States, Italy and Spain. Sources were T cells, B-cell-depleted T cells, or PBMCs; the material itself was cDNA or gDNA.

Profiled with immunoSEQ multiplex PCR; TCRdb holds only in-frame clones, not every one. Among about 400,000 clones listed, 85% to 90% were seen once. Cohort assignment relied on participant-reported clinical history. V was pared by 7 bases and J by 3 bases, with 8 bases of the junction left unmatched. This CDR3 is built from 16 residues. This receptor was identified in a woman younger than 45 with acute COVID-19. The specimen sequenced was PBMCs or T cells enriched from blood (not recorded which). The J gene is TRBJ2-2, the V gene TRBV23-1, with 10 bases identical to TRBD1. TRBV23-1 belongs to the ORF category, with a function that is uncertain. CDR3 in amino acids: CASTLDRGRDTGELFF. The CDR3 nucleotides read TGCGCCAGCACCCTCGACAGGGGGCGCGACACCGGGGAGCTGTTTTTT.